The 30 T cell receptor beta chains below were found in one sample sequenced in a study of tissue T cells after allogeneic stem cell transplantation. Assay: immunoSEQ multiplex PCR; the TCRdb copy retains only in-frame clones and omits some. The data contain a few hundred clones, 80% of them singletons. The source was ileal tissue, collected at autopsy. These receptors were obtained from a female patient aged 18-49 years with steroid-refractory graft-versus-host disease after an allogeneic stem cell transplant. Some of these T cells may belong to the graft donor.

The chain joins TRBV10-3 to TRBJ2-7; TRBD2 agrees at 10 bases. Looked up from germline, CDR1 is ENHRY and CDR2 is SYGVKD. The CDR3 totals 14 residues. The ends lost 10 bases at V and 2 bases at J; junction bases unmatched: 8. The CDR3 nucleotides are TGTGCCACCCTTAGGACTAGCGGCCCCTACGAGCAGTACTTC. The encoded protein is CATLRTSGPYEQYF.

This clone was seen a few times. The chain has TRBV5-5 and TRBJ2-1; D call uncertain. Deletions cut 5 bases from V and 0 bases from J, with 9 bases between. The CDR3 is 14 residues long. Germline V gene data show CDR1 as SGHKS and CDR2 as YYEKEE (reference sequence). The CDR3 nucleotides read TGTGCCAGCAGTCTCCTTCCCTCCTACAATGAGCAGTTCTTC. It encodes CASSLLPSYNEQFF.

The chain employs TRBV7-3 and TRBJ2-7, with a weak D call TRBD1 (6 bases). Germline V CDR1 and CDR2: SGHTA, FQGTGA. The CDR3 is made up of 15 amino acids. V lost 2 bases, J lost 2 bases, and 13 bases lay in between. This CDR3 is CASSLASRGPYEQYF. DNA for the CDR3: TGTGCCAGCAGCTTAGCCTCCAGGGGTCCCTACGAGCAGTACTTC.

The chain uses TRBV2 and TRBJ2-1; D may be TRBD2 (5 bases). The CDR3 has 14 amino acids. Germline-derived CDR1 and CDR2 are SNHLY and FYNNEI. The germline V and J ends were trimmed by 7 bases and 7 bases, with 17 bases remaining between them. CDR3 region: CASTSGVARNEQFF. The CDR3 nucleotides are TGTGCCAGCACCTCCGGAGTAGCGCGGAATGAGCAGTTCTTC.

The chain employs TRBV13 and TRBJ2-7; no definite D call. With 4 bases removed from V and 2 bases from J, the gap between germline ends came to 27 bases. Germline V gives CDR1 PRHDT, CDR2 FYEKMQ (reference sequence). The CDR3 consists of 19 residues. The CDR3 reads CASSSLGIGRHKKTYEQYF. The DNA for the CDR3 is TGTGCCAGCAGCTCATTGGGTATAGGACGGCATAAAAAAACCTACGAGCAGTACTTC. Complete variable domain (other parts from reference TRBV13 and TRBJ2-7): AAGVIQSPRHLIKEKRETATLKCYPIPRHDTVYWYQQGPGQDPQFLISFYEKMQSDKGSIPDRFSAQQFSDYHSELNMSSLELGDSALYFCASSSLGIGRHKKTYEQYFGPGTRLTVT.

The chain recombines TRBV7-4 with TRBJ1-5; D remains unclear. V shed 6 bases and J shed 2 bases, with 11 bases lying between them. The CDR3 totals 14 residues. In germline, CDR1 is SGHVT, CDR2 SQSDAQ. CDR3 sequence (DNA): TGTGCCAGCAGTGCAGAGGATGGCAATCAGCCCCAGCATTTT. Translated, it gives CASSAEDGNQPQHF.

The chain employs TRBV10-3 and TRBJ2-1; the match to TRBD2 covers 9 bases. Germline CDR1 is ENHRY and CDR2 is SYGVKD. The CDR3 runs 17 residues. The V gene end was trimmed by 6 bases and the J gene end by 0 bases; junction bases not matched to a gene: 9. The CDR3 nucleotides read TGTGCCATCAGGGACGGACTAGCGCCAACCTCCTACAATGAGCAGTTCTTC. Translated, it gives CAIRDGLAPTSYNEQFF.

V is TRBV19 and J is TRBJ1-5; TRBD1 aligns across 8 bases. J gave up 2 bases and V 6 bases, and 6 bases lay outside the gene matches. The CDR3 consists of 15 residues. CDR1 and CDR2 from the germline V gene are LNHDA and SQIVND (reference sequence). CDR3 region: CASSLDRGRNQPQHF. The CDR3 region has the DNA TGTGCCAGTAGCCTTGACAGGGGACGCAATCAGCCCCAGCATTTT.

This chain connects TRBV4-1 to TRBJ2-3; 7 bases line up with TRBD2. Trimming cost V 3 bases and J 2 bases; bases outside gene matches: 17. Germline V gene lookup returns CDR1 MGHRA and CDR2 YSYEKL. The CDR3 loop spans 19 amino acids. As DNA, the CDR3 is TGCGCCAGCAGCCAGCGGGGGAGAAACCGAAACGGAGTCACAGATACGCAGTATTTT. The encoded protein is CASSQRGRNRNGVTDTQYF.

The V and J genes are TRBV29-1 and TRBJ2-7, with no clear D. From germline, CDR1 is SQVTM and CDR2 ANQGSEA. CDR3 length: 12 residues. Deletions cut 5 bases from V and 0 bases from J, with 8 bases between. The CDR3: CSVRTASYEQYF. The CDR3 bases are TGCAGCGTTCGGACCGCCTCCTACGAGCAGTACTTC.

The genes are TRBV5-1 and TRBJ2-6; no reliable D call. V was cut by 0 bases and J by 0 bases, with 4 bases left in between. CDR1 is SGHRS, CDR2 YFSETQ, per germline. This CDR3 is built from 15 residues. CDR3 in DNA: TGCGCCAGCAGCTTGGGGAGCTCTGGGGCCAACGTCCTGACTTTC. Translating it yields CASSLGSSGANVLTF.

The CDR3 nucleotides are TGTGCCACCAGTGGGTCCGAGGGACGGACTAATGAAAAACTGTTTTTT. Translated, it gives CATSGSEGRTNEKLFF. The rearrangement links TRBV24-1 to TRBJ1-4; perhaps TRBD1 as D (5 bases). The length of the CDR3 is 16 residues. CDR1 is KGHDR, CDR2 SFDVKD, per germline. Trimming removed 5 bases at V and 2 bases at J, with 14 bases between.

This clone was observed a handful of times. This chain uses TRBV7-9 with TRBJ2-7; D gene ambiguous. CDR3 length: 15 amino acids. Per germline, CDR1 SEHNR and CDR2 FQNEAQ (reference sequence). Between the trimmed V and J ends, which lost 4 bases and 5 bases, there was a span of 18 bases. The CDR3 DNA sequence: TGTGCCAGCAGCTCATTCTTGGGGTTCGAAGACGAGCAGTACTTC. Encoded protein: CASSSFLGFEDEQYF.

By sample fraction, this clone is hyperexpanded. The chain links TRBV3-1 (or the pseudogene TRBV3-2) to TRBJ2-2, with D maybe TRBD2 (6 bases). Germline values: CDR1 LGHDT, CDR2 YNNKEL (reference sequence). Trimming took off 5 bases at V and 3 bases at J, with 16 bases between the two ends. The CDR3 is made up of 16 amino acids. The CDR3: CASSSGVRWDTGELFF. Here the CDR3 DNA reads TGTGCCAGCAGCTCGGGGGTCCGTTGGGACACCGGGGAGCTGTTTTTT.

This chain joins TRBV9 and TRBJ2-1, with 10 bases identical to TRBD2. The CDR3 contains 19 residues. Germline CDR1 SGDLS, CDR2 YYNGEE. J gave up 6 bases and V 0 bases, and 15 bases lay outside the gene matches. The CDR3: CASSVGGFNLAGVSNEQFF. The CDR3 DNA is TGTGCCAGCAGCGTAGGAGGGTTCAATCTAGCGGGAGTTAGCAATGAGCAGTTCTTC.

The chain couples TRBV5-1 to TRBJ2-1; D not certain. Trimming cost V 4 bases and J 0 bases, with 17 bases left between them. CDR3 length: 17 residues. Germline CDR1 and CDR2: SGHRS and YFSETQ. The CDR3 region has the DNA TGCGCCAGCAGCGGCCTTGGAGCCTCTAGCTCCTACAATGAGCAGTTCTTC. Translation gives CASSGLGASSSYNEQFF.

This chain joins TRBV5-1 and TRBJ1-2; tentatively, D is TRBD1 (6 bases). V dropped 1 base and J dropped 7 bases, with 17 bases sitting between them. Germline loops: CDR1 SGHRS, CDR2 YFSETQ. The CDR3 spans 15 residues. In DNA form, the CDR3 reads TGCGCCAGCAGCTTGATGGTTCAGGGGCAGTTTGGCTACACCTTC. This sequence encodes CASSLMVQGQFGYTF.

The rearrangement joins TRBV27 to TRBJ2-2; the match to TRBD1 covers 9 bases. The germline CDR1 and CDR2 sequences are MNHEY and SMNVEV (reference sequence). The CDR3 covers 14 residues. The V and J ends lost 6 bases and 9 bases, in that order; junction bases with no gene match: 8. The DNA of the CDR3 is TGTGCCAGCAGCATTGGGACAGGGTACCGGGAGCTGTTTTTT. It yields the protein CASSIGTGYRELFF.

The V gene is TRBV5-1, the J gene TRBJ1-2; D is unresolved. Per the germline V gene, CDR1 is SGHRS and CDR2 is YFSETQ. CDR3 length: 14 amino acids. Trimming stripped 0 bases from V and 4 bases from J, with 10 bases between. CDR3 DNA sequence: TGCGCCAGCAGCTTGGCCTGGGGTGCCTATGGCTACACCTTC. Encoded protein: CASSLAWGAYGYTF.

This chain links TRBV22-1 with TRBJ2-6; TRBD2 is taken as the D call from the table, unchecked against the DNA. TRBV22-1 is an annotated pseudogene. The CDR3 length is 18 residues. The CDR3 reads CPGRAVRKRTRSGNVLTF. The CDR3 region has the DNA TGTCCTGGGAGGGCTGTGCGAAAGCGAACAAGGTCGGGCAACGTCCTGACTTTC.

V and J are TRBV5-1 and TRBJ1-6; 7 nucleotides line up with TRBD1. The V segment lost 3 bases and the J segment 2 bases; nucleotides outside the gene matches: 2. This CDR3 spans 15 amino acids. Germline loops: CDR1 SGHRS, CDR2 YFSETQ. The CDR3 is CASSWGQPYNSPLHF. The CDR3 DNA reads as TGCGCCAGCAGCTGGGGACAGCCCTATAATTCACCCCTCCACTTT. The whole variable domain, remainder taken from reference TRBV5-1 and TRBJ1-6, is KAGVTQTPRYLIKTRGQQVTLSCSPISGHRSVSWYQQTPGQGLQFLFEYFSETQRNKGNFPGRFSGRQFSNSRSEMNVSTLELGDSALYLCASSWGQPYNSPLHFGNGTRLTVT.

The chain carries TRBV12-3 or TRBV12-4 and TRBJ2-1, with 8 bases that match TRBD2. V was clipped by 5 bases and J by 9 bases; unmatched bases: 6. There are 13 residues in the CDR3. The CDR3 protein is CASSPGLEVEQFF. DNA for the CDR3: TGTGCCAGCAGTCCGGGACTAGAGGTTGAGCAGTTCTTC.

This clone was seen a handful of times. This chain uses TRBV5-6 with TRBJ1-1, with D hard to call. Per the germline V gene, CDR1 is SGHDT and CDR2 is YYEEEE. V was cut by 2 bases and J by 0 bases, with 2 bases left in between. The CDR3 runs to 12 residues. CDR3 nucleotides: TGTGCCAGCAGCTTTTTGAACACTGAAGCTTTCTTT. It translates to CASSFLNTEAFF.

The CDR3: CSVEYGTGQPVSEQYF. DNA for the CDR3: TGCAGCGTTGAATACGGGACGGGACAGCCAGTTTCCGAGCAGTACTTC. This rearrangement joins TRBV29-1 to TRBJ2-7; 7 bases agree with TRBD1. The CDR3 contains 16 residues. CDR1 and CDR2 (germline): SQVTM, ANQGSEA. After removal of 2 bases from V and 6 bases from J, the junction contained 16 bases not matched to a gene.

The chain is built from TRBV6-5 and TRBJ1-3, with D hard to call. Trimming removed 0 bases at V and 4 bases at J, with 10 bases between. Per germline, CDR1 MNHEY and CDR2 SVGAGI. The length of the CDR3 is 15 residues. CDR3 loop: CASSYSSGRGNTIYF. The CDR3 bases are TGTGCCAGCAGTTACTCGTCCGGCCGAGGAAACACCATATATTTT.

The chain links TRBV4-2 to TRBJ2-6; TRBD1 aligns across 7 bases. Germline V gene data show CDR1 as LGHNA and CDR2 as YNFKEQ. V shed 4 bases and J 0 bases; nucleotides not matched to a gene: 9. The CDR3 has 18 amino acids. CDR3 residues: CASSRAGTAVSGANVLTF. The CDR3 DNA reads TGTGCCAGCAGCCGAGCCGGGACAGCGGTCTCTGGGGCCAACGTCCTGACTTTC.

This clone was recorded a few times. The rearrangement uses TRBV10-2 and TRBJ2-7; D possibly corresponds to TRBD1 (6 bases). This CDR3 is 12 amino acids long. CDR1 is WSHSY, CDR2 SAAADI, per germline. V lost 6 bases to trimming and J lost 2 bases, with 8 bases between them. This CDR3 is CASSTGTYEQYF. In DNA form, the CDR3 reads TGCGCCAGCAGCACAGGGACCTACGAGCAGTACTTC.

The V and J genes are TRBV28 and TRBJ2-2; D gene unclear. CDR3 size: 12 residues. V lost 5 bases to trimming and J lost 1 base, with 2 bases between them. Germline V gene lookup returns CDR1 MDHEN and CDR2 SYDVKM. This chain's CDR3 is CASSLNTGELFF. The CDR3 DNA reads as TGTGCCAGCAGTCTGAACACCGGGGAGCTGTTTTTT.

The chain links TRBV5-1 to TRBJ2-1; 10 nucleotides align to TRBD2. The length of the CDR3 is 14 residues. Trimming removed 4 bases from V and 12 bases from J; junction bases left unmatched: 10. CDR1 and CDR2 (germline): SGHRS, YFSETQ. The CDR3: CASSPGTSDGGQFF. The CDR3 DNA follows: TGCGCCAGCAGCCCCGGGACTAGCGATGGGGGGCAGTTCTTC.

The chain couples TRBV4-2 to TRBJ2-5; TRBD1 matches 10 bases. This CDR3 spans 16 amino acids. V was pared by 4 bases and J by 3 bases, with 8 bases of the junction left unmatched. Germline V gene data show CDR1 as LGHNA and CDR2 as YNFKEQ. CDR3 in amino acids: CASSPITGTGEETQYF. CDR3 coding DNA: TGTGCCAGCAGCCCTATCACCGGGACAGGGGAAGAGACCCAGTACTTC.